This TCR beta chain was observed in a study of blood T cell repertoires in COVID-19. Across the whole study: T cells, B-cell-depleted T cells, or PBMCs supplied cDNA or gDNA.

This clone was seen only once. Using immunoSEQ multiplex PCR, the repertoire was profiled, and TCRdb retains in-frame clones only, with some absent. The top ten clones hold about 3% of a sample with some 200,000 clones, about 80% of them seen once. Trimming shortened V by 0 bases and J by 11 bases, and 16 bases separated the two germline ends. CDR1 and CDR2 from the germline V gene are LGHNA and YNFKEQ. The CDR3 spans 15 residues. Sequencing used peripheral blood. The rearrangement links TRBV4-2 to TRBJ1-4; perhaps TRBD1 as D (5 bases). The receptor's source is a woman in her 30s who had recovered from COVID-19. The CDR3 is CASSQDAAGWGKLFF. CDR3 bases: TGTGCCAGCAGCCAAGATGCGGCAGGATGGGGCAAACTGTTTTTT.